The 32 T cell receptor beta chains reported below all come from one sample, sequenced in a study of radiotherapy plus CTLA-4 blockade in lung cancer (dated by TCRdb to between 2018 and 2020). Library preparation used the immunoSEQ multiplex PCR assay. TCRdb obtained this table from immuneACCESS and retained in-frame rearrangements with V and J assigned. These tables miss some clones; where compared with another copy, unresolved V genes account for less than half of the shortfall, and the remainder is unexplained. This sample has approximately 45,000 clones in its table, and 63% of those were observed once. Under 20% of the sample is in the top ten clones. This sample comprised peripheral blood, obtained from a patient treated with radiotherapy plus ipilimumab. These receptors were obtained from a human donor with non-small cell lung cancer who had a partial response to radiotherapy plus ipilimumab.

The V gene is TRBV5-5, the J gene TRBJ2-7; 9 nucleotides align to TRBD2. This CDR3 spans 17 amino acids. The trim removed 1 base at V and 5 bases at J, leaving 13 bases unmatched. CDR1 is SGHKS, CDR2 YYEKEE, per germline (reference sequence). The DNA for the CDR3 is TGTGCCAGCAGCTTGTTGACTAGCGGATGGGCGGGGGACGAGCAGTACTTC. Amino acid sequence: CASSLLTSGWAGDEQYF.

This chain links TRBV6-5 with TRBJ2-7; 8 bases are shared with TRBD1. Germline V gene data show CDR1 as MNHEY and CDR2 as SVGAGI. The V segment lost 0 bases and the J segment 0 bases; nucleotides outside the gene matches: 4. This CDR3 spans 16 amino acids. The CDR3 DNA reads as TGTGCCAGCAGTTACTCCCTGGGACAGGACTCCTACGAGCAGTACTTC. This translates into CASSYSLGQDSYEQYF.

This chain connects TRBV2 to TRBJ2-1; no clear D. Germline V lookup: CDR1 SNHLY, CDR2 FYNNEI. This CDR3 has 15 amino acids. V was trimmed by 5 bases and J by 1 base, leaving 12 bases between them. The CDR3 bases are TGTGCCAGCAGTCCTTCCCGAGGATCCTACAATGAGCAGTTCTTC. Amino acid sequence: CASSPSRGSYNEQFF. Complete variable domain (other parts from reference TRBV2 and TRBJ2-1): EPEVTQTPSHQVTQMGQEVILRCVPISNHLYFYWYRQILGQKVEFLVSFYNNEISEKSEIFDDQFSVERPDGSNFTLKIRSTKLEDSAMYFCASSPSRGSYNEQFFGPGTRLTVL.

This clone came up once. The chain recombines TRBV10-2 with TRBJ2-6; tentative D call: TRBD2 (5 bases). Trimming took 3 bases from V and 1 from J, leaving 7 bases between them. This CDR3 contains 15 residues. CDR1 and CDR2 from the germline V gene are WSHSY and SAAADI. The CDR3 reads CASSDPGSGANVLTF. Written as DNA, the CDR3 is TGCGCCAGCAGTGATCCGGGGTCTGGGGCCAACGTCCTGACTTTC.

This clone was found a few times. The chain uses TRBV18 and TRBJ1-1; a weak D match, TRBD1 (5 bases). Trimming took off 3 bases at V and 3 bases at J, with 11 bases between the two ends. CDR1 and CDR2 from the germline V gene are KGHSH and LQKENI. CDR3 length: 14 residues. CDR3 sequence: CASSPGGWDTEAFF. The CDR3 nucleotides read TGTGCCAGCTCACCGGGGGGGTGGGACACTGAAGCTTTCTTT.

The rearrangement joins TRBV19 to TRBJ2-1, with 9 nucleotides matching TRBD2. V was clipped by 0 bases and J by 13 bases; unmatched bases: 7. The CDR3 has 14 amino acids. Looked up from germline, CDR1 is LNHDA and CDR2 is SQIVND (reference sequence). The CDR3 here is CASSIDVVAGVQFF. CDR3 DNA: TGTGCCAGTAGTATAGATGTCGTAGCGGGGGTCCAGTTCTTC.

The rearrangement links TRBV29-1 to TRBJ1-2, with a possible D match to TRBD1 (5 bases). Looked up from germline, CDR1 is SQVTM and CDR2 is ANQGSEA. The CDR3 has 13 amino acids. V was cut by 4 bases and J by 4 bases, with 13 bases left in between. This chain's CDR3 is CSVGPQGPYGYTF. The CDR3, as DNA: TGCAGCGTTGGACCCCAGGGCCCCTATGGCTACACCTTC.

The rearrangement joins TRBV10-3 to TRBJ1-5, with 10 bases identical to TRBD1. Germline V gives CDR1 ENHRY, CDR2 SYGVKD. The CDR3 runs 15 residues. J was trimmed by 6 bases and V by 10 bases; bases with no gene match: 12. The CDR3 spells CASSSTGGVGQPQHF. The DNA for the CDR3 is TGTGCCAGCTCTTCGACAGGGGGCGTCGGTCAGCCCCAGCATTTT.

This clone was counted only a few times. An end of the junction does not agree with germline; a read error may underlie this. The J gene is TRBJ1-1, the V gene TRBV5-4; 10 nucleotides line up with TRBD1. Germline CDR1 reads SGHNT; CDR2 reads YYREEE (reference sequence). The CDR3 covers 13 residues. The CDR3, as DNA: TGCGCCAGCAGCCGGGACAGGGGCACTGAAGCTTTCTTT. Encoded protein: CASSRDRGTEAFF.

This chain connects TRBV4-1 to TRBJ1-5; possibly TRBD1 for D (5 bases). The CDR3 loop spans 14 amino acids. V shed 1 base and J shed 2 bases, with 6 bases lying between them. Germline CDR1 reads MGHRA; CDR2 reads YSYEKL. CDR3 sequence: CASSQVGGNQPQHF. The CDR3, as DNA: TGCGCCAGCAGCCAAGTAGGGGGCAATCAGCCCCAGCATTTT.

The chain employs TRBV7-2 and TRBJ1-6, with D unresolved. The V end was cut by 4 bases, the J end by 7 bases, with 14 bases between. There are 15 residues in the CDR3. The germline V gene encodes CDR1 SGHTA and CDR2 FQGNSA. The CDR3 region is CASSSTRRGNSPLHF. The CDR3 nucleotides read TGTGCCAGCAGCTCCACCCGTCGCGGCAATTCACCCCTCCACTTT.

CDR3 nucleotide sequence: TGTGCCAGCAGCTTGGGCGGGGAGAGCACAGATACGCAGTATTTT. Translation gives CASSLGGESTDTQYF. This chain joins TRBV5-4 and TRBJ2-3; tentative D call: TRBD2 (6 bases). The germline gives CDR1 SGHNT, CDR2 YYREEE (reference sequence). V gave up 0 bases and J gave up 0 bases, with 8 bases separating them. The CDR3 covers 15 residues.

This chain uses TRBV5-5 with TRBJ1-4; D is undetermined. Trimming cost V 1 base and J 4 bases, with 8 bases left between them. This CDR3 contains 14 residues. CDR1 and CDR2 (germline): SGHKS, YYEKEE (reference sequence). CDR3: CASSLYTDNEKLFF. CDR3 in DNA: TGTGCCAGCAGCTTGTATACAGATAATGAAAAACTGTTTTTT.

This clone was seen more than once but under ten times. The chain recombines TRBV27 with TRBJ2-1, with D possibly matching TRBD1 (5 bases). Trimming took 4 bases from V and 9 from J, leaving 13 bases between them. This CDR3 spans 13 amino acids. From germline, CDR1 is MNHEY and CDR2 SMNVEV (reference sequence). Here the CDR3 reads CASSYTRGSEQFF. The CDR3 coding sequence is TGTGCCAGCAGTTACACAAGGGGAAGTGAGCAGTTCTTC.

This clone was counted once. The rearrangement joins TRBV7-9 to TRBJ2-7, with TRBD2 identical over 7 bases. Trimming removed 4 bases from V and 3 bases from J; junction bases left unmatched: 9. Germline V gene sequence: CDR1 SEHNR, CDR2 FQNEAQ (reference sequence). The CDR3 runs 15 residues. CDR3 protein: CASSSTGTTHYEQYF. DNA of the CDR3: TGTGCCAGCAGCTCTACCGGGACTACTCACTACGAGCAGTACTTC.

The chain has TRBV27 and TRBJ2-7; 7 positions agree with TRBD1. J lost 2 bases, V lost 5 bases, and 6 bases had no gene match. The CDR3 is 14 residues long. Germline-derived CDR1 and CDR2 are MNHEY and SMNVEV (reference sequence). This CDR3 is CASSPGTVPYEQYF. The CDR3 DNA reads TGTGCCAGCAGTCCGGGGACAGTCCCCTACGAGCAGTACTTC.

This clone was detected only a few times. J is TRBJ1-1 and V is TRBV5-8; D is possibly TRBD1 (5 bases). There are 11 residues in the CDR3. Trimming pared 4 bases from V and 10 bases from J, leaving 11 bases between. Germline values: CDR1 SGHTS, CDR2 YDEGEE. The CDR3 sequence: CASSLGQGAFF. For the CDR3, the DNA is TGTGCCAGCAGCCTAGGACAAGGAGCTTTCTTT.

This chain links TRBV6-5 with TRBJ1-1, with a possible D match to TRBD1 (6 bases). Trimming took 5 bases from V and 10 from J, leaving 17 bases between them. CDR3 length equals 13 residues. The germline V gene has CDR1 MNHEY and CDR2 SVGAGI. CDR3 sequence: CASSPRQARGAFF. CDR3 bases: TGTGCCAGCAGTCCGCGACAGGCCCGGGGAGCTTTCTTT.

CDR3 coding DNA: TGTGCCTGGAGCTCCGGGACAGGGATTAATCGGCAGTACTTC. Its protein is CAWSSGTGINRQYF. V usage is TRBV30 and J usage is TRBJ2-7, with 9 bases matching TRBD1. The CDR3 runs 14 residues. V was pared by 3 bases and J by 9 bases, with 12 bases of the junction left unmatched. Germline loops: CDR1 GTSNPN, CDR2 SVGIG (reference sequence). Looking up the rest from reference TRBV30 and TRBJ2-7 gives the full variable domain: SQTIHQWPATLVQPVGSPLSLECTVEGTSNPNLYWYRQAAGRGLQLLFYSVGIGQISSEVPQNLSASRPQDRQFILSSKKLLLSDSGFYLCAWSSGTGINRQYFGPGTRLTVT.

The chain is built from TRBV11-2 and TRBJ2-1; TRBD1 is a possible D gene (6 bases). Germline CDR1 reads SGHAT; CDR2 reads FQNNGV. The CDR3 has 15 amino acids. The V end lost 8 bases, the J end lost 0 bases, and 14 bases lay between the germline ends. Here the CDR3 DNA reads TGTGCCAGCCTTAACAGGGAGAGCTCCTACAATGAGCAGTTCTTC. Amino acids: CASLNRESSYNEQFF. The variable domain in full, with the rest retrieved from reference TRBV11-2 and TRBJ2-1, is EAGVAQSPRYKIIEKRQSVAFWCNPISGHATLYWYQQILGQGPKLLIQFQNNGVVDDSQLPKDRFSAERLKGVDSTLKIQPAKLEDSAVYLCASLNRESSYNEQFFGPGTRLTVL.

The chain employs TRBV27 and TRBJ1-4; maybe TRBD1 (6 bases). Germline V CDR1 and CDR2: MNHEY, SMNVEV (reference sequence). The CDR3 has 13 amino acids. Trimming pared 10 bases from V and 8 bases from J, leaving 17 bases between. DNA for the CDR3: TGTGCCACCCAAGAGGGACACGGCGAAAAACTGTTTTTT. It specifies CATQEGHGEKLFF.

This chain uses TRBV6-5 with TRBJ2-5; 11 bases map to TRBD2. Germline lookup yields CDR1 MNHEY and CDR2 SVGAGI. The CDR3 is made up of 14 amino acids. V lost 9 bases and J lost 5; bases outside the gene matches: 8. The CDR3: CASSSGRGRETQYF. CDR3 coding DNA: TGTGCCAGTAGTAGCGGGAGGGGTAGGGAGACCCAGTACTTC.

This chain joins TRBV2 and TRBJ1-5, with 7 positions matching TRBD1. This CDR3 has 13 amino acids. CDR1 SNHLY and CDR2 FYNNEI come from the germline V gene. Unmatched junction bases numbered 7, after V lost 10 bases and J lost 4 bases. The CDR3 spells CATIRDRNQPQHF. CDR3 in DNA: TGTGCCACCATCCGGGACAGAAATCAGCCCCAGCATTTT. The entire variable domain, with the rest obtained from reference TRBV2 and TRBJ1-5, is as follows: EPEVTQTPSHQVTQMGQEVILRCVPISNHLYFYWYRQILGQKVEFLVSFYNNEISEKSEIFDDQFSVERPDGSNFTLKIRSTKLEDSAMYFCATIRDRNQPQHFGDGTRLSIL.

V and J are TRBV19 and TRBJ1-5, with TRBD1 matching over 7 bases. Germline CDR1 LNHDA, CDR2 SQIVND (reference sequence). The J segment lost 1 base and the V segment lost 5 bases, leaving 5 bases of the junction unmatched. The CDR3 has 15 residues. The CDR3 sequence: CASSGRGQSNQPQHF. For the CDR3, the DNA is TGTGCCAGTAGTGGTCGGGGACAGAGCAATCAGCCCCAGCATTTT.

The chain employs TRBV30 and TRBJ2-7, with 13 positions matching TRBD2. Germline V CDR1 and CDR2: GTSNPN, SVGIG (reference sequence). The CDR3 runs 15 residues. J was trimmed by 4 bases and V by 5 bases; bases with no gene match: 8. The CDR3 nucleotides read TGTGCCTGGCAACTAGCGGGGGGGCGTAAGTACGAGCAGTACTTC. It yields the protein CAWQLAGGRKYEQYF. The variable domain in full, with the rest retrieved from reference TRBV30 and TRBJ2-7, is SQTIHQWPATLVQPVGSPLSLECTVEGTSNPNLYWYRQAAGRGLQLLFYSVGIGQISSEVPQNLSASRPQDRQFILSSKKLLLSDSGFYLCAWQLAGGRKYEQYFGPGTRLTVT.

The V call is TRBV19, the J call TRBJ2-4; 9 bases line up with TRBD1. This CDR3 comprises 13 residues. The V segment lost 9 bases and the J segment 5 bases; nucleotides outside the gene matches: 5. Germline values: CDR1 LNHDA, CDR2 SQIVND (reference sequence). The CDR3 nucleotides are TGTGCCAGCTGGGACAGGGAAGAAAACATTCAGTACTTC. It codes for CASWDREENIQYF.

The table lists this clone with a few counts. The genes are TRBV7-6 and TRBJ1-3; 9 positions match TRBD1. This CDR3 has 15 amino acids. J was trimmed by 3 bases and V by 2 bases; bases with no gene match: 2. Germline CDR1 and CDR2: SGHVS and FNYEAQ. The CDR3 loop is CASSLNRGHGNTIYF. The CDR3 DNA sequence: TGTGCCAGCAGCTTAAACAGGGGGCATGGAAACACCATATATTTT. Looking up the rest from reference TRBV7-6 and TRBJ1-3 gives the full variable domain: GAGVSQSPRYKVTKRGQDVALRCDPISGHVSLYWYRQALGQGPEFLTYFNYEAQQDKSGLPNDRFSAERPEGSISTLTIQRTEQRDSAMYRCASSLNRGHGNTIYFGEGSWLTVV.

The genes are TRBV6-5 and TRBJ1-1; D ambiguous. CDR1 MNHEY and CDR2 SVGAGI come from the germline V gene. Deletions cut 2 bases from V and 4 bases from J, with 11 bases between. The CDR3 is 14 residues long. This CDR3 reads CASSYAARSTEAFF. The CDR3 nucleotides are TGTGCCAGCAGTTACGCCGCCCGGAGCACTGAAGCTTTCTTT.

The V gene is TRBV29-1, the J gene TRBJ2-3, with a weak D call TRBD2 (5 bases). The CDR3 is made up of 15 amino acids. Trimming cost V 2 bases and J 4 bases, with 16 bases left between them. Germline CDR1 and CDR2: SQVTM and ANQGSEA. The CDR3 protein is CSVEHGLLSSDTQYF. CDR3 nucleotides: TGCAGCGTTGAACACGGACTTTTATCTTCAGATACGCAGTATTTT.

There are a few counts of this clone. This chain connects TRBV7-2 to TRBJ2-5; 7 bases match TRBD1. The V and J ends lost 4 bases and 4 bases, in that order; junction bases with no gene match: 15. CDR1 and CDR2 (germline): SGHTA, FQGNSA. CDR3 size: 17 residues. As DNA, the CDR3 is TGTGCCAGCAGCTCCTCACCGCTGACAGGGCAATCAGAGACCCAGTACTTC. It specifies CASSSSPLTGQSETQYF.

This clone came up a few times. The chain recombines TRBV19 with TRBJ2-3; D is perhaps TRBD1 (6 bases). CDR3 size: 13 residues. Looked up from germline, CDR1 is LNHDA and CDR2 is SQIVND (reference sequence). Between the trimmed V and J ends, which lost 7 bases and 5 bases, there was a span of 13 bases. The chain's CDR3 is CASKGSGVDTQYF. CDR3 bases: TGTGCCAGTAAGGGATCAGGGGTAGATACGCAGTATTTT.

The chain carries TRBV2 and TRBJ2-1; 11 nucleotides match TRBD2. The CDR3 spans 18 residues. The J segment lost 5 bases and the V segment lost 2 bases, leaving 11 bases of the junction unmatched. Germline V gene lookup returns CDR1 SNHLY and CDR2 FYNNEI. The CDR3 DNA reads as TGTGCCAGCAGTGAATTAGCGGGAGGGCCAATATCGGACAATGAGCAGTTCTTC. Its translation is CASSELAGGPISDNEQFF.